This T cell receptor (beta chain) comes out of a study of CD8+ T cells in alopecia areata. General study points: Compared with normal scalp, lesional scalp had higher clonality and more expanded CD8+ clones. Sharing of TCR sequences between patients (possibly for HLA-related reasons) was less clear than in mice. Normal-skin resident alphabeta T cells also appear among scalp sample sequences.

A FACSAria was used to sort CD4+ and CD8+ T cells. These cells came from PBMCs. As the sequencing template, cDNA was produced by extracting RNA and reverse transcribing it. Profiled with immunoSEQ multiplex PCR; TCRdb holds only in-frame clones, not every one. The sample yields about 150,000 clones, around 62% seen once. Notes on this clone: No antigen is known for it.

This CDR3 comprises 13 residues. Per the germline V gene, CDR1 is SGHDN and CDR2 is FVKESK. V was trimmed by 1 base and J by 1 base, leaving 5 bases between them. The sequence came from a human donor in good health. What was sequenced was CD8+ T cells sorted from blood. This sequence joins TRBV14 and TRBJ2-7; no definite D call. The CDR3 region is CASSQARSYEQYF. CDR3 nucleotides: TGTGCCAGCAGCCAAGCCAGGTCCTACGAGCAGTACTTC.